This is a list of T cell receptor beta chains from one sample in a study of T cell responses to AZD1222 COVID-19 vaccine. Repertoires were generated with immunoSEQ multiplex PCR, while TCRdb's copy carries only in-frame clones and drops some. Of under 95,000 clones listed, 85% to 90% are singletons. The sample here was peripheral blood, taken 28 days after the second AZD1222 dose. The receptors were gathered from an adult who received the AZD1222 COVID-19 vaccine. Each CDR3 is given with its conserved first and last residue. D genes are given only for firm matches. Clone size, where shown, is once, few, many, or a class for clones that have expanded.

d_gene: TRBD1; abundance: NA; j_gene: TRBJ1-4; v_gene: TRBV28; CDR3nt: TGTGCCAGCTCAGAGGGGACAGGGGGCGTCGGGAATGAAAAACTGTTTTTT; CDR3aa: CASSEGTGGVGNEKLFF
d_gene: NA; abundance: NA; j_gene: TRBJ1-1; v_gene: TRBV7-9; CDR3nt: TGTGCCAGCAGCTTAGGGGGACTCCGGAGAACTGAAGCTTTCTTT; CDR3aa: CASSLGGLRRTEAFF
d_gene: NA; abundance: once; j_gene: TRBJ1-5; v_gene: TRBV28; CDR3nt: TGTGCCAGCAGTTTAAGGTGGTTGTCGGGGGGCAATCAGCCCCAGCATTTT; CDR3aa: CASSLRWLSGGNQPQHF
d_gene: NA; abundance: many; j_gene: TRBJ1-2; v_gene: TRBV15; CDR3nt: TGTGCCACCAGCAGAGATGCGGGCCCTAACTATGGCTACACCTTC; CDR3aa: CATSRDAGPNYGYTF
d_gene: NA; abundance: NA; j_gene: TRBJ2-7; v_gene: TRBV27; CDR3nt: TGTGCCAGCAGTTTAGGTCAGAGCTCCTACGAGCAGTACTTC; CDR3aa: CASSLGQSSYEQYF
d_gene: TRBD1; abundance: NA; j_gene: TRBJ2-3; v_gene: TRBV18; CDR3nt: TGTGCCAGCTCACAATCTCCAAGGGGGCGAGATACGCAGTATTTT; CDR3aa: CASSQSPRGRDTQYF
d_gene: TRBD2; abundance: NA; j_gene: TRBJ2-7; v_gene: TRBV5-4; CDR3nt: TGTGCCAGCAGCTCAGGACTAGCGGGAAACGAGCAGTACTTC; CDR3aa: CASSSGLAGNEQYF
d_gene: TRBD1; abundance: NA; j_gene: TRBJ2-1; v_gene: TRBV5-1; CDR3nt: TGCGCCAGCAGCTTGGGACAGGGGGTATACAATGAGCAGTTCTTC; CDR3aa: CASSLGQGVYNEQFF
d_gene: TRBD1; abundance: few; j_gene: TRBJ2-6; v_gene: TRBV6-4; CDR3nt: TGTGCCAGCAGTGAGACAGGGGGCGCTGGGGCCAACGTCCTGACTTTC; CDR3aa: CASSETGGAGANVLTF
d_gene: NA; abundance: NA; j_gene: TRBJ2-5; v_gene: TRBV18; CDR3nt: TGTGCCAGCTCACAAACAGCCGGACAGCAAGAGACCCAGTACTTC; CDR3aa: CASSQTAGQQETQYF
d_gene: TRBD1; abundance: NA; j_gene: TRBJ1-2; v_gene: TRBV12-3/TRBV12-4; CDR3nt: TGTGCCAGCAGTACCGGGACAGGGCATGGCTACACCTTC; CDR3aa: CASSTGTGHGYTF
d_gene: NA; abundance: NA; j_gene: TRBJ2-5; v_gene: TRBV28; CDR3nt: TGTGCCAGCAGTTTATTACCGCGAGGGGAGACCCAGTACTTC; CDR3aa: CASSLLPRGETQYF
d_gene: NA; abundance: NA; j_gene: TRBJ1-2; v_gene: TRBV5-6; CDR3nt: TGTGCCAGCAGTTTGAGCGTGTCAGAACTCTATGGCTACACCTTC; CDR3aa: CASSLSVSELYGYTF
d_gene: NA; abundance: NA; j_gene: TRBJ1-1; v_gene: TRBV13; CDR3nt: TGTGCCAGCAGCTCGCCGTACAGGTATGATAATTTGAACACTGAAGCTTTCTTT; CDR3aa: CASSSPYRYDNLNTEAFF
d_gene: NA; abundance: NA; j_gene: TRBJ2-7; v_gene: TRBV5-1; CDR3nt: TGCGCCAGCAGCTTGACCGGAACGAACTCCTACGAGCAGTACTTC; CDR3aa: CASSLTGTNSYEQYF
d_gene: NA; abundance: NA; j_gene: TRBJ1-2; v_gene: TRBV20-1; CDR3nt: TGCAGTGCTACTGACAGGTTGGGGAACTATGGCTACACCTTC; CDR3aa: CSATDRLGNYGYTF
d_gene: TRBD2; abundance: NA; j_gene: TRBJ2-1; v_gene: TRBV4-2; CDR3nt: TGTGCCAGCAGCGAGCAGACTAGCGGGGGATCCTACAATGAGCAGTTCTTC; CDR3aa: CASSEQTSGGSYNEQFF
d_gene: NA; abundance: once; j_gene: TRBJ2-1; v_gene: TRBV25-1; CDR3nt: TGTGCCAGCGGTCAGAATGAGCAGTTCTTC; CDR3aa: CASGQNEQFF
d_gene: TRBD1; abundance: NA; j_gene: TRBJ2-2; v_gene: TRBV24-1; CDR3nt: TGTGCCACCAGTGATGCCGGGACAGGGGGCTTCGGGGAGCTGTTTTTT; CDR3aa: CATSDAGTGGFGELFF
d_gene: NA; abundance: once; j_gene: TRBJ2-1; v_gene: TRBV30; CDR3nt: TGTGCCTGGGCCCTCCCCCGGTACAATGAGCAGTTCTTC; CDR3aa: CAWALPRYNEQFF
d_gene: TRBD2; abundance: NA; j_gene: TRBJ2-1; v_gene: TRBV2; CDR3nt: TGTGCCAGCAGTGAAGAATTACTAGCGCTCGCGTTCGGTGAGCAGTTCTTC; CDR3aa: CASSEELLALAFGEQFF
d_gene: NA; abundance: NA; j_gene: TRBJ1-3; v_gene: TRBV7-8; CDR3nt: TGTGCCAGCAGCAATGGGAGGTCTGGAAACACCATATATTTT; CDR3aa: CASSNGRSGNTIYF
d_gene: TRBD2; abundance: NA; j_gene: TRBJ2-5; v_gene: TRBV4-2; CDR3nt: TGTGCCAGCAGCCAAGATCCCCTAGCGGGAGGGGCAGAGACCCAGTACTTC; CDR3aa: CASSQDPLAGGAETQYF
d_gene: NA; abundance: NA; j_gene: TRBJ2-6; v_gene: TRBV11-1; CDR3nt: TGTGCCAGCAGCCACGGGGGAAGCGGGGCCAACGTCCTGACTTTC; CDR3aa: CASSHGGSGANVLTF
d_gene: NA; abundance: few; j_gene: TRBJ1-1; v_gene: TRBV19; CDR3nt: TGTGCCAGTAAAACCCCAAGTGGGGGAGATACTGAAGCTTTCTTT; CDR3aa: CASKTPSGGDTEAFF
d_gene: TRBD2; abundance: NA; j_gene: TRBJ2-1; v_gene: TRBV5-1; CDR3nt: TGCGCCAGCAGTTTAATCCCCACACTAGCGGGAGTCGTTTACAATGAGCAGTTCTTC; CDR3aa: CASSLIPTLAGVVYNEQFF
d_gene: NA; abundance: NA; j_gene: TRBJ2-1; v_gene: TRBV12-3/TRBV12-4; CDR3nt: TGTGCCAGCAGTTTATCGGGGTATGAGCAGTTCTTC; CDR3aa: CASSLSGYEQFF
d_gene: NA; abundance: NA; j_gene: TRBJ2-6; v_gene: TRBV20-1; CDR3nt: TGCAGTGCTAGTCCGGGGTCATGGGGGGCCAACGTCCTGACTTTC; CDR3aa: CSASPGSWGANVLTF
d_gene: NA; abundance: NA; j_gene: TRBJ1-1; v_gene: TRBV6-5; CDR3nt: TGTGCCAGCAGTCAGGGTGGGAACACTGAAGCTTTCTTT; CDR3aa: CASSQGGNTEAFF
d_gene: TRBD2; abundance: NA; j_gene: TRBJ2-7; v_gene: TRBV25-1; CDR3nt: TGTGCCAGCAGTGAACTTGGACTAGCGGGAATCGAGCAGTACTTC; CDR3aa: CASSELGLAGIEQYF